This section outlines one T cell receptor beta chain sequence together with its context. The CDR3 has 16 amino acids. Germline values: CDR1 MNHEY, CDR2 SVGAGI. J lost 3 bases, V lost 2 bases, and 6 bases had no gene match. The data stem from a study of blood T cell repertoires in COVID-19. Across the whole study: Spain, Italy and the United States supplied samples that represented acute and convalescent COVID-19.

In the source study's methods: Amplification of reference gene primers provided the estimated nucleated cell counts. The data were produced by immunoSEQ multiplex PCR, yet TCRdb's version contains in-frame clones alone and is incomplete. V, J and clone size derive from that table, while D and trimming were established from the DNA sequence. The sample lists some 96,000 clones; roughly 80% were seen once. The clonotype was recovered from a man aged 45-65 years with active or convalescent COVID-19. The sequenced sample consisted of peripheral blood. V gene TRBV6-5 combines with J gene TRBJ1-5; TRBD1 agrees at 8 bases. The CDR3 DNA is TGTGCCAGCAGTTACACCGGGACAGGAGACAATCAGCCCCAGCATTTT. This encodes CASSYTGTGDNQPQHF.